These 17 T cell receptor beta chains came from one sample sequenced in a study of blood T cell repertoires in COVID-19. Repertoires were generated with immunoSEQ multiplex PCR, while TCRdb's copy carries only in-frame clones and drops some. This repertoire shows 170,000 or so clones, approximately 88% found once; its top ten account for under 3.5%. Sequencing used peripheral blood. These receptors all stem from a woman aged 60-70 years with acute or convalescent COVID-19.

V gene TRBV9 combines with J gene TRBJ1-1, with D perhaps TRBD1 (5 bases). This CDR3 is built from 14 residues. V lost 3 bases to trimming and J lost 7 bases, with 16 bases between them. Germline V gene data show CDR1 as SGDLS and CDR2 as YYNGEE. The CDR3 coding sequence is TGTGCCAGCAGCGAATGGGTTGCGGGGGGTGAAGCTTTCTTT. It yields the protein CASSEWVAGGEAFF.

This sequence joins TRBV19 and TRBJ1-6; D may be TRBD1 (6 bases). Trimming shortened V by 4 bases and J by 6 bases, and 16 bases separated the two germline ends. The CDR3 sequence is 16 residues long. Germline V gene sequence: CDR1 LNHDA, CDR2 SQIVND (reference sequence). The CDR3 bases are TGTGCCAGTAGTAACTCCCTCGGGGGGGCTAATTCACCCCTCCACTTT. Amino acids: CASSNSLGGANSPLHF.

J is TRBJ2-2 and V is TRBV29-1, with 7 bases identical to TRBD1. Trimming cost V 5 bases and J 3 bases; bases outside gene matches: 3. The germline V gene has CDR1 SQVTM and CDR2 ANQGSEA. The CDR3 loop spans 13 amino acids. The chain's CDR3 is CSVHGQDTGELFF. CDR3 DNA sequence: TGCAGCGTTCATGGACAGGACACCGGGGAGCTGTTTTTT.

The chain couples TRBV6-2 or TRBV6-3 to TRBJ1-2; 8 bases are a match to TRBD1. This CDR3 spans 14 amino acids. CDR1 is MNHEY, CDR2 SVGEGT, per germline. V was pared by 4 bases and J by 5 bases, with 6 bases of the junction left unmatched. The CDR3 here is CASSSTGEGYGYTF. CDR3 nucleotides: TGTGCCAGCAGTTCGACAGGGGAGGGTTATGGCTACACCTTC.

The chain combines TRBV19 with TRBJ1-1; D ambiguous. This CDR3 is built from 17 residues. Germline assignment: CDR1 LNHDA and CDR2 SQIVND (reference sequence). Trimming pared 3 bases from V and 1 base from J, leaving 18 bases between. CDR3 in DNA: TGTGCCAGTAGTATCCCGGTGCCGCTTCTTGCGAACACTGAAGCTTTCTTT. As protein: CASSIPVPLLANTEAFF. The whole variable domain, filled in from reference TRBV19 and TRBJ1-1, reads DGGITQSPKYLFRKEGQNVTLSCEQNLNHDAMYWYRQDPGQGLRLIYYSQIVNDFQKGDIAEGYSVSREKKESFPLTVTSAQKNPTAFYLCASSIPVPLLANTEAFFGQGTRLTVV.

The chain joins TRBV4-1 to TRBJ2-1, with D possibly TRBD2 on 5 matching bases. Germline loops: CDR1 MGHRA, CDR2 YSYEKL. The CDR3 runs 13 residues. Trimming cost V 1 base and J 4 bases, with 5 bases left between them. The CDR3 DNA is TGCGCCAGCAGCCAAGGGGAGTACAATGAGCAGTTCTTC. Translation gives CASSQGEYNEQFF.

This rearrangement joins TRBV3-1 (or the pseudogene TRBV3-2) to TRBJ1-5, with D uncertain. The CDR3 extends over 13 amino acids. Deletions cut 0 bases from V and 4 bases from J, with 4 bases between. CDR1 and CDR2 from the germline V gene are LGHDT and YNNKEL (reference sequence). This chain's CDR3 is CASSQDLNQPQHF. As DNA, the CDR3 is TGTGCCAGCAGCCAAGATCTAAATCAGCCCCAGCATTTT.

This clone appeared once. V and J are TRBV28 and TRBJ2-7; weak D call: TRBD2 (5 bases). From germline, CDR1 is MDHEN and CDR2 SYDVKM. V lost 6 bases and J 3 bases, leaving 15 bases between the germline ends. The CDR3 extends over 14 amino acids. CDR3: CASRVGREGYEQYF. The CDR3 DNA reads TGTGCCAGCAGGGTAGGCCGAGAGGGCTACGAGCAGTACTTC.

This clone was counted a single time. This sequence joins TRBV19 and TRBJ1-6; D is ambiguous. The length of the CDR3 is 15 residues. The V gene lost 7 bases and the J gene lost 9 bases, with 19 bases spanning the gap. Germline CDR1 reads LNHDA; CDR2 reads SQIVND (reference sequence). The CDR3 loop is CASTLTRGLGSPLHF. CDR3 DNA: TGTGCCAGTACCCTAACGAGAGGGCTAGGTTCACCCCTCCACTTT.

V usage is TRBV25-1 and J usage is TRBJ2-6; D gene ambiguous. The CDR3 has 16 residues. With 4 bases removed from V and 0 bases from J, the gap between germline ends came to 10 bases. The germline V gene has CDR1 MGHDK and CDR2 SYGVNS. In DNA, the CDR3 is TGTGCCAGCAGTGGAGCATGGAGCTCTGGGGCCAACGTCCTGACTTTC. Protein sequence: CASSGAWSSGANVLTF.

CDR3 sequence (DNA): TGTGCCAGCAGACAACCGGACAGGGGGAACTACGAGCAGTACTTC. Protein product: CASRQPDRGNYEQYF. The V call is TRBV6-5, the J call TRBJ2-7, with 10 positions matching TRBD1. Germline lookup yields CDR1 MNHEY and CDR2 SVGAGI. V dropped 6 bases and J dropped 3; count of bases not matched to a gene: 8. This CDR3 region has 15 residues.

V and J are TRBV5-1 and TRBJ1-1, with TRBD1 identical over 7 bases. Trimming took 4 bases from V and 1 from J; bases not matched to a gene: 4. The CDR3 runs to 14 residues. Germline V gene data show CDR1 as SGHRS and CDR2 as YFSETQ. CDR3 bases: TGCGCCAGCAGCGGGACAGCTGAGAACACTGAAGCTTTCTTT. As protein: CASSGTAENTEAFF.

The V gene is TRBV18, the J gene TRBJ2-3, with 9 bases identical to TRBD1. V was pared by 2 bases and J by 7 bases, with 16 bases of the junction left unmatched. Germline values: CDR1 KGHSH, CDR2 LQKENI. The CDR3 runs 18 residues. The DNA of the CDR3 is TGTGCCAGCTCACCAATTCGGACAGGGGTGACGGTTGCCAATACGCAGTATTTT. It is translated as CASSPIRTGVTVANTQYF.

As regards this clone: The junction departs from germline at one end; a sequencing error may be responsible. CDR3 sequence (DNA): TGTGCTAGCAGCTCCAGGAGCGGGGGGGCCGGGGAGCTGTTTTTT. Protein sequence: CASSSRSGGAGELFF. This chain connects TRBV7-7 to TRBJ2-2, with 10 positions matching TRBD2. The CDR3 loop spans 15 amino acids. In germline, CDR1 is SSHAT, CDR2 FNYEAQ (reference sequence). Looking up the rest from reference TRBV7-7 and TRBJ2-2 gives the full variable domain: GAGVSQSPRYKVTKRGQDVTLRCDPISSHATLYWYQQALGQGPEFLTYFNYEAQPDKSGLPSDRFSAERPEGSISTLTIQRTEQRDSAMYRCASSSRSGGAGELFFGEGSRLTVL.

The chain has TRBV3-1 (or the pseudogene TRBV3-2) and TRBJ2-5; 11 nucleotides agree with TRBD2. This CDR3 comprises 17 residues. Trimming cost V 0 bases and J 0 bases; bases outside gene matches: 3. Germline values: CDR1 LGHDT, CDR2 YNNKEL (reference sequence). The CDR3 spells CASSQDPSGGHQETQYF. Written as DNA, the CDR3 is TGTGCCAGCAGCCAAGATCCTAGCGGGGGGCACCAAGAGACCCAGTACTTC.

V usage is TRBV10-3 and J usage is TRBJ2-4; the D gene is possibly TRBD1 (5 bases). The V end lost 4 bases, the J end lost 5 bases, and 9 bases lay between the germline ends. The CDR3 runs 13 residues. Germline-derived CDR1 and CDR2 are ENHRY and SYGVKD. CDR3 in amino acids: CAISGSTENIQYF. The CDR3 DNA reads TGTGCCATCAGTGGCTCGACAGAAAACATTCAGTACTTC.

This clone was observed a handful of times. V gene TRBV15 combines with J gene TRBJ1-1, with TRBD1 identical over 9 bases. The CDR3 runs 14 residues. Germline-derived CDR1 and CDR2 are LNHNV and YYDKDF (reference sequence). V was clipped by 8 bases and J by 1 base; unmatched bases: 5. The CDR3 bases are TGTGCCACCCGGGAGGGACAGGGGAACACTGAAGCTTTCTTT. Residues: CATREGQGNTEAFF.